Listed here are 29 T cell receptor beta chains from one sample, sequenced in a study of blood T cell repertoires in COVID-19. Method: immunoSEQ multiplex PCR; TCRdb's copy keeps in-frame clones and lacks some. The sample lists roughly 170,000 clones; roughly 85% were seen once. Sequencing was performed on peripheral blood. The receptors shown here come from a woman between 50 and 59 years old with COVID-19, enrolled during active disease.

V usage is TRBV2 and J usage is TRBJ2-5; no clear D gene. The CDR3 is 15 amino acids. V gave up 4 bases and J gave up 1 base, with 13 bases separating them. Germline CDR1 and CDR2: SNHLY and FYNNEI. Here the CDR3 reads CASSAGKAGQETQYF. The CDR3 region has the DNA TGTGCCAGCAGTGCAGGAAAGGCCGGCCAAGAGACCCAGTACTTC.

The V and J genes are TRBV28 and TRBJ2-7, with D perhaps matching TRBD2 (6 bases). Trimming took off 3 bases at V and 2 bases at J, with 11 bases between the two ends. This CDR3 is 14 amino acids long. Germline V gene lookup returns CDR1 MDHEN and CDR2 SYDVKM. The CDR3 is CASSFNWGAYEQYF. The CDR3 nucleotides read TGTGCCAGCAGTTTCAACTGGGGGGCCTACGAGCAGTACTTC.

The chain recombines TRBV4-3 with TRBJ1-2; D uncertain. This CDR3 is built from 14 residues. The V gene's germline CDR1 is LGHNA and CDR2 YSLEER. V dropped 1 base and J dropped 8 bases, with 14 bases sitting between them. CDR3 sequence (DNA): TGCGCCAGCAGCCAAGGACACTCGGTTGTAGGCTACACCTTC. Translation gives CASSQGHSVVGYTF.

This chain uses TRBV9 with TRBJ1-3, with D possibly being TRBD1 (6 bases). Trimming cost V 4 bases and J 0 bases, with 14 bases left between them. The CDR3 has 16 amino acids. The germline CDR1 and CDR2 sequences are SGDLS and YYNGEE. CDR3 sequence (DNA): TGTGCCAGCAGCCTTTTGGACAGCGCCTCTGGAAACACCATATATTTT. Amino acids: CASSLLDSASGNTIYF.

CDR3 residues: CASVTGGSTEAFF. CDR3 nucleotides: TGTGCCAGCGTAACAGGGGGTTCAACTGAAGCTTTCTTT. The V gene is TRBV12-3 or TRBV12-4, the J gene TRBJ1-1; 8 nucleotides agree with TRBD1. V was clipped by 8 bases and J by 5 bases; unmatched bases: 7. This CDR3 comprises 13 residues.

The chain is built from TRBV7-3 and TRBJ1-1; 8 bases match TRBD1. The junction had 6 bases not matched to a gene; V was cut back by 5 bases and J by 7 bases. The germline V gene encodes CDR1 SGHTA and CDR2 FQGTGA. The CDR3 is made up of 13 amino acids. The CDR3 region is CASSAHRGSEAFF. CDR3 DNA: TGTGCCAGCAGCGCCCACAGGGGGAGTGAAGCTTTCTTT.

DNA for the CDR3: TGTGCCAGCTCTGGAGCTCTACCGTACTTCCAAGAGACCCAGTACTTC. Encoded protein: CASSGALPYFQETQYF. The rearrangement uses TRBV18 and TRBJ2-5; D not resolved. The V end lost 6 bases, the J end lost 1 base, and 18 bases lay between the germline ends. The germline CDR1 and CDR2 sequences are KGHSH and LQKENI. CDR3 size: 16 residues.

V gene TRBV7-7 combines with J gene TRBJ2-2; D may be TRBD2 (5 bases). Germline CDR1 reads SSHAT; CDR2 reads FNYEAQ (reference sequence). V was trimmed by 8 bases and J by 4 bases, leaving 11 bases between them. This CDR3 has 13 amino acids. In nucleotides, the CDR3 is TGTGCCAGCGGAGGACGGAGCACCGGGGAGCTGTTTTTT. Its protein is CASGGRSTGELFF.

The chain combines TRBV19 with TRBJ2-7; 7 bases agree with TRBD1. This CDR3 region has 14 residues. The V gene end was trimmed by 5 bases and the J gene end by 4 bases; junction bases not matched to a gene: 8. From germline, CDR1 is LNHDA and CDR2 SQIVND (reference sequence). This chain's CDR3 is CASSAPGQAYEQYF. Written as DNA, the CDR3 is TGTGCCAGTAGTGCCCCCGGACAGGCTTACGAGCAGTACTTC.

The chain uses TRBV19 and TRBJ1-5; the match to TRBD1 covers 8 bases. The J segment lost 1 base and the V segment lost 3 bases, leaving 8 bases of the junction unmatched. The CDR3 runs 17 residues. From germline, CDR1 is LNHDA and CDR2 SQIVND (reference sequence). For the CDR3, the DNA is TGTGCCAGTAGTATCCAGACAGGGGCCCGGAGCAATCAGCCCCAGCATTTT. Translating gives CASSIQTGARSNQPQHF.

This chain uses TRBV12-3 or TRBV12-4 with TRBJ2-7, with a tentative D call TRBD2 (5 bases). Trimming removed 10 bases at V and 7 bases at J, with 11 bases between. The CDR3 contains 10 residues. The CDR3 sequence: CATPGWEQYF. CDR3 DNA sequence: TGTGCCACCCCGGGATGGGAGCAGTACTTC.

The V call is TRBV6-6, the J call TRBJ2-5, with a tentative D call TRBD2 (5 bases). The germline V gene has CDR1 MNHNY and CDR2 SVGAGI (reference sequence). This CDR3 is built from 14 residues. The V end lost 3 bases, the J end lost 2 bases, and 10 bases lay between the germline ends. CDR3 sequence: CASSYGAEQETQYF. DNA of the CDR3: TGTGCCAGCAGTTATGGAGCGGAACAAGAGACCCAGTACTTC.

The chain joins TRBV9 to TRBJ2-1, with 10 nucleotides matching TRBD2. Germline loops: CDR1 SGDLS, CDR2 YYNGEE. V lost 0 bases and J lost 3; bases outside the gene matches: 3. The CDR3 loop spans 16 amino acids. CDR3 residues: CASSVELAGLYNEQFF. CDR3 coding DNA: TGTGCCAGCAGCGTAGAACTAGCGGGGCTCTACAATGAGCAGTTCTTC. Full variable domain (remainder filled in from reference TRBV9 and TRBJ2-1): DSGVTQTPKHLITATGQRVTLRCSPRSGDLSVYWYQQSLDQGLQFLIQYYNGEERAKGNILERFSAQQFPDLHSELNLSSLELGDSALYFCASSVELAGLYNEQFFGPGTRLTVL.

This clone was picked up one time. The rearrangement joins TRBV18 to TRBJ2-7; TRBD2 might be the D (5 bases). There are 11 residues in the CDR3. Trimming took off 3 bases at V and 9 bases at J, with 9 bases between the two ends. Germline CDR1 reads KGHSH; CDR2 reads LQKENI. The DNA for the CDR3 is TGTGCCAGCTCACCCCTTGAGGGGCAGTACTTC. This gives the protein CASSPLEGQYF.

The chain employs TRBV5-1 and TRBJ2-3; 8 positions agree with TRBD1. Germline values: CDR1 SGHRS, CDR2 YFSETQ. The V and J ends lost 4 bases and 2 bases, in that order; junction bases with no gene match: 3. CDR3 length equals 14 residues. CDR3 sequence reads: CASSLGQVTDTQYF. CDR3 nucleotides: TGCGCCAGCAGCCTGGGACAGGTCACAGATACGCAGTATTTT.

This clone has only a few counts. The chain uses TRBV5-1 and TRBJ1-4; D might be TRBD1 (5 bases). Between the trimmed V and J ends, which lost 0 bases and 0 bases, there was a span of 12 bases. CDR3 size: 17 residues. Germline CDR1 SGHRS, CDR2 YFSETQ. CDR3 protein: CASSLAGSPTTNEKLFF. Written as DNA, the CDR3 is TGCGCCAGCAGCTTGGCAGGGTCCCCCACAACTAATGAAAAACTGTTTTTT.

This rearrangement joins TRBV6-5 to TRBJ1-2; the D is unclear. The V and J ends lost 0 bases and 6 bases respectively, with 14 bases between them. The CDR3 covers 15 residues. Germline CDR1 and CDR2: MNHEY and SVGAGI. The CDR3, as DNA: TGTGCCAGCAGTTACTCGACCACCTGGAGCAATGGCTACACCTTC. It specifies CASSYSTTWSNGYTF.

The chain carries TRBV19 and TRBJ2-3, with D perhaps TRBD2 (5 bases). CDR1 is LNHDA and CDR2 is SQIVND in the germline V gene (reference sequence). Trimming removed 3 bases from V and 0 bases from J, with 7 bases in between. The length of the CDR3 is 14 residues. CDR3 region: CASSMRVSTDTQYF. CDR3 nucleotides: TGTGCCAGTAGTATGAGGGTCAGCACAGATACGCAGTATTTT.

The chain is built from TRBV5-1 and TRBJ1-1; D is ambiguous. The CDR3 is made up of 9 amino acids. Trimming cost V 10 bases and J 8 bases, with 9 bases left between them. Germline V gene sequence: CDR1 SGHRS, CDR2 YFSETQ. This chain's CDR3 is CAGGSEAFF. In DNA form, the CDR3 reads TGCGCCGGAGGCTCGGAAGCTTTCTTT.

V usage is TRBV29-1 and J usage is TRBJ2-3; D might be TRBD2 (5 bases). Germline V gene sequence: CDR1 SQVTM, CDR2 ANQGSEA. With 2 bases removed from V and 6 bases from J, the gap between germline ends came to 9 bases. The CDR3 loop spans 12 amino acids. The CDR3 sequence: CSVEMRADTQYF. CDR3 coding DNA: TGCAGCGTTGAAATGCGGGCGGATACGCAGTATTTT.

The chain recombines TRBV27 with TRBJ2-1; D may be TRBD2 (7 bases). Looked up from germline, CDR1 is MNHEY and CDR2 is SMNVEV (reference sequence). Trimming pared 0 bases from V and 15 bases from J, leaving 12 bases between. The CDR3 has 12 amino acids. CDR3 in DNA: TGTGCCAGCAGTTTATCAGGGGGGAGGGTGTTCTTC. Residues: CASSLSGGRVFF.

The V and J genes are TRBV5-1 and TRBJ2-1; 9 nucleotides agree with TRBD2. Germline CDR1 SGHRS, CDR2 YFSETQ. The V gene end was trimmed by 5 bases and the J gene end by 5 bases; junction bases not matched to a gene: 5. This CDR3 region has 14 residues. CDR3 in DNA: TGCGCCAGCAGAAATAGCGGGGGCAACAATGAGCAGTTCTTC. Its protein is CASRNSGGNNEQFF.

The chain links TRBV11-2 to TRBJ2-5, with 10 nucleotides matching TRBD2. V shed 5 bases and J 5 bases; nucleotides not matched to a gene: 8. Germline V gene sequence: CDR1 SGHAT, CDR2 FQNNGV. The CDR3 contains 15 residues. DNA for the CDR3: TGTGCCAGCAGCGAGCAGCGGGGGGGCCGGGAGACCCAGTACTTC. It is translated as CASSEQRGGRETQYF.

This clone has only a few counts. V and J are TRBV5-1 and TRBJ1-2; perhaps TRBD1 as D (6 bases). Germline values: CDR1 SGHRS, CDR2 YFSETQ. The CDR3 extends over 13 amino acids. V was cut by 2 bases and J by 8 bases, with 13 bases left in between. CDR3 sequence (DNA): TGCGCCAGCAGCTTTGAACAGGGTAGCGGCTACACCTTC. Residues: CASSFEQGSGYTF.

The DNA for the CDR3 is TGTGCCAGCAGCCCCGATGACAGGGATGGGACTGAAGCTTTCTTT. As protein: CASSPDDRDGTEAFF. V gene TRBV9 combines with J gene TRBJ1-1; 7 nucleotides line up with TRBD1. Germline V gene data show CDR1 as SGDLS and CDR2 as YYNGEE. J gave up 5 bases and V 4 bases, and 11 bases lay outside the gene matches. This CDR3 region has 15 residues.

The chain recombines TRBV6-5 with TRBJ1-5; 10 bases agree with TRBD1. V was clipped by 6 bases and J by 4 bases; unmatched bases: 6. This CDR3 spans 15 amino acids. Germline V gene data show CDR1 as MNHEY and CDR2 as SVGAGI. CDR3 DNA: TGTGCCAGCAGCAGACAGGGGGCGATGAATCAGCCCCAGCATTTT. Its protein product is CASSRQGAMNQPQHF.

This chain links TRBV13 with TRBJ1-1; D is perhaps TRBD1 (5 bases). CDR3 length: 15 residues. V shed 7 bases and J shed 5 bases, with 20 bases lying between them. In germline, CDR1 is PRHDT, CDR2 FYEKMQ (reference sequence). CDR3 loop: CASKLGWLRGTEAFF. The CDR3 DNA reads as TGTGCCAGCAAACTAGGTTGGCTCCGGGGGACTGAAGCTTTCTTT.

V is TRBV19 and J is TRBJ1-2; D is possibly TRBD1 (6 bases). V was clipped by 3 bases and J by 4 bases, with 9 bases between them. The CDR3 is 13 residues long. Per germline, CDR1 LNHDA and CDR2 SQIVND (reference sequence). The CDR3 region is CASSIRRGYGYTF. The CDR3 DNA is TGTGCCAGTAGTATCCGCAGGGGCTATGGCTACACCTTC.

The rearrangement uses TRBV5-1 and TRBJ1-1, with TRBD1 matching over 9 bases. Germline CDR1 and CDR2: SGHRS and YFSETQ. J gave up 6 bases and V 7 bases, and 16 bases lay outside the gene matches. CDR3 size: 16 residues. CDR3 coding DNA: TGCGCCAGCGGGGACTGGGACAGGGTTTTGGAAGCTGAAGCTTTCTTT. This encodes CASGDWDRVLEAEAFF.